The rows below give T cell receptor beta chains drawn from one sample of a study of spatial heterogeneity in lung cancer. TCRdb re-called the 5' RACE reads with MiXCR, one entry per CDR3 protein. The sample consists of over 15,000 distinct CDR3 sequences, 5.5% to 6.5% of them appearing once. Material: lung tumor tissue, obtained at surgery. The receptors were gathered from a female donor with early-stage non-small cell lung cancer. Each CDR3 is given with its conserved first and last residue. A D gene is named only where the DNA matches it firmly. For some rows the clone size is stated as once, few or many, or as a class when expanded; others skip it.

v_gene	j_gene	abundance	d_gene	CDR3nt	CDR3aa
TRBV12-3/TRBV12-4	TRBJ1-1	many	NA	TGTGCCAGCAGTTTAGCGGGCAGCTCTGTAGCTTTCTTT	CASSLAGSSVAFF
TRBV27	TRBJ2-3	medium-sized	TRBD2	TGTGCCAGCAGTTTATTCTCTACGATGCGGGGGGCGTTGACAGATACGCAGTATTTT	CASSLFSTMRGALTDTQYF
TRBV7-2	TRBJ2-1	many	NA	TGTGCCAGCAGCCGGACGGCTAGCGAGTACAATGAGCAGTTCTTC	CASSRTASEYNEQFF
TRBV6-2/TRBV6-3	TRBJ2-7	many	NA	TGTGCCAGCAGTTACGTCGGTATCGGGCAGTACTTC	CASSYVGIGQYF
TRBV23-1	TRBJ2-5	many	TRBD1	TGCGCCAGCAGTCGGGCAGGGGGCTTGACAGTAAAACAAGAGACCCAGTACTTC	CASSRAGGLTVKQETQYF
TRBV10-3	TRBJ2-5	NA	TRBD2	TGTGCCATCAGTGAGCTAGCGGGAGGAGGAGAGACCCAGTACTTC	CAISELAGGGETQYF
TRBV15	TRBJ1-1	NA	NA	TGTGCCACCAGCAGAGACGGGTTCGGGGATGAAGCTTTCTTT	CATSRDGFGDEAFF
TRBV5-4	TRBJ2-7	many	NA	TGTGCCAGCAGGGTGGGGTTGGACTCGCTCGAGCAGTACTTC	CASRVGLDSLEQYF
TRBV5-4	TRBJ2-3	many	NA	TGTGCCAGCAGCTCGTCCGGGGCTTACACAGATACGCAGTATTTT	CASSSSGAYTDTQYF
TRBV6-2/TRBV6-3	TRBJ1-2	many	NA	TGTGCCAGCAGTTACTCGAAAGACCCCAGGGGAGGCTACACCTTC	CASSYSKDPRGGYTF
TRBV6-2/TRBV6-3	TRBJ2-5	many	NA	TGTGCCAGCAGGAAAAGACAGGCTAGTGCCCAAGAGACCCAGTACTTC	CASRKRQASAQETQYF
TRBV3-1	TRBJ2-1	many	TRBD2	TGTGCCAGCAGCCACGGTCGCGCGGGAGGGCGAAATGAGCAGTTCTTC	CASSHGRAGGRNEQFF
TRBV7-9	TRBJ2-3	many	TRBD1	TGTGCCAGCAGCCTGAAACAGGGGGCACTGAGCACAGATACGCAGTATTTT	CASSLKQGALSTDTQYF
TRBV2	TRBJ1-3	many	NA	TGTGCCAGCAGTGAACCAGGGGCTGGAAACACCATATATTTT	CASSEPGAGNTIYF
TRBV11-3	TRBJ1-6	few	NA	TGTGCCAGCAGCTTAGAATGGGGCAATTCACCCCTCCACTTT	CASSLEWGNSPLHF
TRBV2	TRBJ1-2	many	NA	TGTGCCAGCTCCAGGGAGGACTATGGCTACACCTTC	CASSREDYGYTF
TRBV19	TRBJ1-2	many	NA	TGTGCCAGTAAGCAAGGACCTATTGGCTACACCTTC	CASKQGPIGYTF
TRBV28	TRBJ2-3	many	NA	TGTGCCAGCAGCACGCGAGCTGGCGGGATTATGTCCACAGATACGCAGTATTTT	CASSTRAGGIMSTDTQYF
TRBV18	TRBJ2-7	many	NA	TGTGCCAGCTCACCACAGGGGGTCTACGAGCAGTACTTC	CASSPQGVYEQYF
TRBV29-1	TRBJ2-3	many	NA	TGCAGCGTTGAGCCAGGGCAATCTCCAGATACGCAGTATTTT	CSVEPGQSPDTQYF
TRBV2	TRBJ1-5	many	NA	TGTGCCAGTAGGGAGGGAGGCTTCAATCAGCCCCAGCATTTT	CASREGGFNQPQHF
TRBV14	TRBJ2-1	few	NA	TGTGCCAGCAGCCAAGTATCGACTAGTAGAGTGCAGTTCTTC	CASSQVSTSRVQFF
TRBV5-1	TRBJ2-7	NA	TRBD2	TGCGCCAGCAGGGTTAGCGGGACCTCCTACGAGCAGTACTTC	CASRVSGTSYEQYF
TRBV11-3	TRBJ2-4	few	NA	TGTGCCAGCAGCCTAACGGGGGCAAACATTCAGTACTTC	CASSLTGANIQYF
TRBV12-3/TRBV12-4	TRBJ1-3	medium-sized	TRBD1	TGTGCCAGCGGGACAGGGGCTGGAAACACCATATATTTT	CASGTGAGNTIYF
TRBV11-2	TRBJ1-1	few	NA	TGTGCCAGCAGGTTTCCCCCCGGGAAGGAAGCTTTCTTT	CASRFPPGKEAFF
TRBV7-2	TRBJ2-1	many	NA	TGTGCCAGCAGCTTAGGAAAGCGGATGTTCTTC	CASSLGKRMFF
TRBV5-1	TRBJ2-3	many	NA	TGCGCCAGCAGCTTTGGCCCCGGCAGTGATGCAGATACGCAGTATTTT	CASSFGPGSDADTQYF
TRBV7-2	TRBJ2-1	many	NA	TGTGCCAGCAGCTTAAGGAGCTCCTACAATGAGCAGTTCTTC	CASSLRSSYNEQFF
TRBV29-1	TRBJ2-1	few	NA	TGCAGCGTTGACTTGGAGCGACCCCAAGGCTGGCAGTTCTTC	CSVDLERPQGWQFF
TRBV7-2	TRBJ2-2	many	NA	TGTGCCAGCAGCAACCCGAATGGGGGGACCGGGGAGCTGTTTTTT	CASSNPNGGTGELFF
TRBV12-3/TRBV12-4	TRBJ2-5	many	TRBD1	TGTGCCAGCAGACTTACAGGGGGCGCGGAGGAGACCCAGTACTTC	CASRLTGGAEETQYF
TRBV10-3	TRBJ1-5	many	NA	TGTGCCATCAGTCCCCTCTCTGGAGGCAATCAGCCCCAGCATTTT	CAISPLSGGNQPQHF
TRBV12-3/TRBV12-4	TRBJ2-1	many	TRBD2	TGTGCCAGCAGTTTATGGGCTAGCGGGAGGTCGAATGAGCAGTTCTTC	CASSLWASGRSNEQFF
TRBV7-2	TRBJ2-4	NA	NA	TGTGCCAGCAGCTTAGTCCTAATCCAGCAAAACATTCAGTACTTC	CASSLVLIQQNIQYF
TRBV7-2	TRBJ1-3	many	TRBD1	TGTGCCAGCAGCTCACAGGGGGCTGGAAACACCATATATTTT	CASSSQGAGNTIYF
TRBV28	TRBJ2-1	medium-sized	NA	TGTGCCAGCAGGATCCTTGGTGGGTCCTACAATGAGCAGTTCTTC	CASRILGGSYNEQFF
TRBV28	TRBJ2-3	many	TRBD1	TGTGCCAGCAGTTTATTAGCCCCAGGACAGGGGGTTAGATTT	CASSLLAPGQGVRF
TRBV4-2	TRBJ2-2	medium-sized	NA	TGTGCCAGCAGCCGGGTGGCCGAGAACACCGGGGAGCTGTTTTTT	CASSRVAENTGELFF
TRBV29-1	TRBJ2-1	few	NA	TGCAGCGTTGACGGCCAGATTTCCTACAATGAGCAGTTCTTC	CSVDGQISYNEQFF
TRBV7-8	TRBJ2-1	many	NA	TGTGCCAGCAGCTTAGGACAGTTAAATGGTGAGCAGTTCTTC	CASSLGQLNGEQFF
TRBV28	TRBJ2-5	many	NA	TGTGCCAGCAGTCCCCGAGGCAGGGCGCAAGAGACCCAGTACTTC	CASSPRGRAQETQYF
TRBV25-1	TRBJ2-6	few	NA	TGTGCCAGCACGCCCTCTGGGGCCAACGTCCTGACTTTC	CASTPSGANVLTF
TRBV5-6	TRBJ2-5	many	NA	TGTGCCAGCAGCCTTGCGGGCGATCGGGGGACCCAGTACTTC	CASSLAGDRGTQYF
TRBV7-3	TRBJ2-2	many	TRBD2	TGTGCCAGCAGCTTAATTCATCGTTCTGGACTAGCGGGAGGGAACACCGGGGAGCTGTTTTTT	CASSLIHRSGLAGGNTGELFF
TRBV6-6	TRBJ2-5	many	TRBD2	TGTGCCAGCAGTGGGGCATCGGGAGGCTTAGAGACCCAGTACTTC	CASSGASGGLETQYF
TRBV4-2	TRBJ2-4	many	TRBD2	TGTGCCAGCAGCCAAGAGGGCCCCGGGGCGGGAGGGGTCAAAAACATTCAGTACTTC	CASSQEGPGAGGVKNIQYF
TRBV21-1	TRBJ2-2	medium-sized	NA	TGTGCCAGCAGCAAAGACGTCACTTTCAGGGGTACGAACACCGGGGAGCTGTTTTTT	CASSKDVTFRGTNTGELFF
TRBV11-2	TRBJ2-3	many	TRBD1	TGTGCCAGCAGCTTAGTTAGCTTTGGGACAGGGGAAACAGATACGCAGTATTTT	CASSLVSFGTGETDTQYF
TRBV20-1	TRBJ2-7	many	TRBD2	TGCAGTGCTAGAGATCACAGCGGGAGGTGGTACGAGCAGTACTTC	CSARDHSGRWYEQYF
TRBV27	TRBJ2-7	many	TRBD2	TGTGCCAGCCACCGAAGCGGGAGTTCCGACGAGCAGTACTTC	CASHRSGSSDEQYF
TRBV2	TRBJ1-1	many	NA	TGTGCCAGCAGTAAACAGGGAATGTCCACTGAAGCTTTCTTT	CASSKQGMSTEAFF
TRBV27	TRBJ1-5	NA	NA	TGTGCCAGCAGTCCAAGCTGGGATCAGCCCCAGCATTTT	CASSPSWDQPQHF
TRBV20-1	TRBJ1-5	many	NA	TGCAGTGCTAGAGCCCTGGGGCCGGGCAATCAGCCCCAGCATTTT	CSARALGPGNQPQHF
TRBV19	TRBJ2-3	many	NA	TGTGCCAGTAGTATTGCGGGCCGCACAGATACGCAGTATTTT	CASSIAGRTDTQYF
TRBV27	TRBJ1-5	NA	NA	TGTGCCAGCAGTTTAATGCAGGGGCACCAGCCCCAGCATTTT	CASSLMQGHQPQHF
TRBV6-2/TRBV6-3	TRBJ2-7	many	NA	TGTGCCAGCAGACCAAGAGTTCAGTGGACTCTCTCCTACGAGCAGTACTTC	CASRPRVQWTLSYEQYF